These 20 T cell receptor beta chains came from one sample sequenced in a study of OX40 agonist ivuxolimab in advanced cancers. Sequencing used immunoSEQ multiplex PCR; TCRdb keeps in-frame clones, though not all of them. The profile shows around 80,000 clones, under 85% of them singletons. Sequenced material: CD4+ or CD8+ T cells sorted from blood, taken in a trial of the OX40 agonist ivuxolimab. These receptor sequences come from an adult with an advanced solid tumor such as melanoma, head and neck, liver or kidney cancer.

The table lists this clone with a count of one. The chain combines TRBV6-6 with TRBJ1-1; 7 nucleotides match TRBD1. The CDR3 sequence is 15 residues long. V lost 5 bases, J lost 3 bases, and 9 bases stayed unmatched. Germline-derived CDR1 and CDR2 are MNHNY and SVGAGI (reference sequence). The CDR3 spells CASSSRQGWDTEAFF. The CDR3 DNA is TGTGCCAGCAGTAGTAGACAGGGTTGGGACACTGAAGCTTTCTTT.

CDR3 in amino acids: CASSLVGLPLAETQYF. The DNA for the CDR3 is TGTGCCAGCAGCTTAGTTGGCCTCCCCTTGGCGGAGACCCAGTACTTC. V usage is TRBV7-2 and J usage is TRBJ2-5; D is undetermined. V was clipped by 1 base and J by 5 bases, with 17 bases between them. The CDR3 consists of 16 residues. Germline V lookup: CDR1 SGHTA, CDR2 FQGNSA. Complete variable domain (other parts from reference TRBV7-2 and TRBJ2-5): GAGVSQSPSNKVTEKGKDVELRCDPISGHTALYWYRQSLGQGLEFLIYFQGNSAPDKSGLPSDRFSAERTGGSVSTLTIQRTQQEDSAVYLCASSLVGLPLAETQYFGPGTRLLVL.

CDR3 in amino acids: CATLWGGSSYEQYF. CDR3 sequence (DNA): TGTGCCACCCTTTGGGGGGGCTCCTCCTACGAGCAGTACTTC. The chain couples TRBV6-1 to TRBJ2-7; a weak D match, TRBD2 (7 bases). Germline CDR1 is MNHNS and CDR2 is SASEGT. This CDR3 has 14 amino acids. The V end was cut by 10 bases, the J end by 0 bases, with 16 bases between.

The V and J genes are TRBV5-1 and TRBJ2-2; possible D gene TRBD1, 6 bases. Trimming left V 4 bases short and J 6 bases short, with 13 bases between. In germline, CDR1 is SGHRS, CDR2 YFSETQ. This CDR3 comprises 14 residues. The CDR3 bases are TGCGCCAGCAGCCTGTACAGGGATGCCGGGGAGCTGTTTTTT. This encodes CASSLYRDAGELFF. The variable domain in full, completed from reference TRBV5-1 and TRBJ2-2, reads KAGVTQTPRYLIKTRGQQVTLSCSPISGHRSVSWYQQTPGQGLQFLFEYFSETQRNKGNFPGRFSGRQFSNSRSEMNVSTLELGDSALYLCASSLYRDAGELFFGEGSRLTVL.

V and J are TRBV12-5 and TRBJ1-1; D is perhaps TRBD1 (5 bases). CDR1 is LGHNT, CDR2 FRNRAP, per germline. Trimming removed 5 bases at V and 5 bases at J, with 15 bases between. The CDR3 has 14 amino acids. The CDR3: CASGTQGLVTEAFF. The CDR3, as DNA: TGTGCTAGTGGTACTCAGGGATTGGTTACTGAAGCTTTCTTT. Full variable domain (missing parts from reference TRBV12-5 and TRBJ1-1): DARVTQTPRHKVTEMGQEVTMRCQPILGHNTVFWYRQTMMQGLELLAYFRNRAPLDDSGMPKDRFSAEMPDATLATLKIQPSEPRDSAVYFCASGTQGLVTEAFFGQGTRLTVV.

The chain recombines TRBV5-1 with TRBJ2-3; 8 bases line up with TRBD2. The V gene's germline CDR1 is SGHRS and CDR2 YFSETQ. CDR3 length: 15 amino acids. Trimming at V came to 0 bases and at J to 4 bases, leaving 4 bases not matched to a gene. The CDR3 region has the DNA TGCGCCAGCAGCTTGGACGGGAGGGGTGCAGATACGCAGTATTTT. This codes for CASSLDGRGADTQYF.

The V call is TRBV7-3, the J call TRBJ2-1, with D unclear. Germline V gives CDR1 SGHTA, CDR2 FQGTGA. The V end was cut by 4 bases, the J end by 5 bases, with 6 bases between. The CDR3 is 12 residues long. CDR3 amino acids: CASSSFNNEQFF. CDR3 DNA: TGTGCCAGCAGCTCTTTCAACAATGAGCAGTTCTTC.

V and J are TRBV7-8 and TRBJ2-1; 14 bases are shared with TRBD2. V shed 4 bases, J shed 9 bases, and the junction held 14 bases outside the gene matches. Germline V gene data show CDR1 as SGHVS and CDR2 as FQNEAQ. The CDR3 is 18 residues long. The CDR3 nucleotides are TGTGCCAGCAGCTACGACGGACTAGCGGGAGGCCCCTTTAGTGAGCAGTTCTTC. Translation: CASSYDGLAGGPFSEQFF. The whole variable domain, remainder taken from reference TRBV7-8 and TRBJ2-1, is GAGVSQSPRYKVAKRGQDVALRCDPISGHVSLFWYQQALGQGPEFLTYFQNEAQLDKSGLPSDRFFAERPEGSVSTLKIQRTQQEDSAVYLCASSYDGLAGGPFSEQFFGPGTRLTVL.

The sample holds one count of this clone. J is TRBJ2-2 and V is TRBV9, with D perhaps given as TRBD1 or TRBD2 (6 bases each). The CDR3 runs 15 residues. Germline lookup yields CDR1 SGDLS and CDR2 YYNGEE. Between the trimmed V and J ends, which lost 2 bases and 4 bases, there was a span of 12 bases. As DNA, the CDR3 is TGTGCCAGCAGCGTGTCGGGGGCTGGCACCGGGGAGCTGTTTTTT. Translating it yields CASSVSGAGTGELFF.

The chain links TRBV10-2 to TRBJ2-3, with TRBD1 matching over 7 bases. Germline CDR1 is WSHSY and CDR2 is SAAADI. J gave up 5 bases and V 1 base, and 3 bases lay outside the gene matches. The CDR3 extends over 14 amino acids. The CDR3 sequence is CASSEFRQGDTQYF. Here the CDR3 DNA reads TGCGCCAGCAGTGAGTTCAGACAGGGAGATACGCAGTATTTT.

V and J are TRBV11-3 and TRBJ2-2; 8 bases are a match to TRBD1. CDR3 length equals 15 residues. CDR1 and CDR2 (germline): SGHNT, YENEEA. Unmatched junction bases numbered 6, after V lost 4 bases and J lost 5 bases. The DNA for the CDR3 is TGTGCCAGCAGCTCACTTGGGACAGGAACCGGGGAGCTGTTTTTT. Translated: CASSSLGTGTGELFF.

CDR3 bases: TGTGCCAGCAGTTTGGACAGGGATCAGCCCCAGCATTTT. Encoded protein: CASSLDRDQPQHF. The chain joins TRBV27 to TRBJ1-5, with 8 nucleotides matching TRBD1. V was pared by 3 bases and J by 5 bases, with 0 bases of the junction left unmatched. CDR3 length: 13 amino acids. The germline CDR1 and CDR2 sequences are MNHEY and SMNVEV (reference sequence).

The V and J genes are TRBV20-1 and TRBJ2-1, with a weak D call TRBD2 (5 bases). With 5 bases removed from V and 12 bases from J, the gap between germline ends came to 14 bases. From germline, CDR1 is DFQATT and CDR2 SNEGSKA (reference sequence). The CDR3 spans 11 residues. CDR3 protein: CSAAPEGAQFF. CDR3 bases: TGCAGTGCTGCCCCAGAGGGAGCGCAGTTCTTC.

Notes on this clone: The same CDR3 arises from other DNA sequences in this sample as well. The chain has TRBV10-1 and TRBJ2-2, with TRBD2 as a possible D gene (5 bases). The CDR3 sequence is 14 residues long. V was shortened by 10 bases and J by 5 bases, with 17 bases between the two germline ends. Germline lookup yields CDR1 WNHNN and CDR2 SYGVQD (reference sequence). The CDR3 coding sequence is TGCGCCACCGGGGTGGAAGTTGAGACCGGGGAGCTGTTTTTT. This codes for CATGVEVETGELFF.

The rearrangement uses TRBV7-2 and TRBJ2-7; no clear D. Trimming pared 7 bases from V and 2 bases from J, leaving 18 bases between. This CDR3 is 15 amino acids long. Germline CDR1 and CDR2: SGHTA and FQGNSA. The CDR3 here is CASILGPTAAYEQYF. The CDR3 nucleotides read TGTGCCAGCATTCTGGGCCCTACCGCCGCCTACGAGCAGTACTTC.

This chain uses TRBV28 with TRBJ1-1; 7 bases line up with TRBD1. Trimming cost V 5 bases and J 10 bases; bases outside gene matches: 13. The germline gives CDR1 MDHEN, CDR2 SYDVKM. The CDR3 length is 14 residues. The CDR3 sequence: CASSIRGQARGAFF. In nucleotides, the CDR3 is TGTGCCAGCAGTATTCGCGGACAGGCCAGGGGAGCTTTCTTT.

V is TRBV11-2 and J is TRBJ2-1, with D perhaps assigned TRBD1 or TRBD2 (5 bases each). CDR1 and CDR2 (germline): SGHAT, FQNNGV. This CDR3 is 13 amino acids long. With 4 bases removed from V and 7 bases from J, the gap between germline ends came to 11 bases. The CDR3 sequence: CASSSGRANEQFF. The CDR3 DNA reads TGTGCCAGCAGCTCGGGACGAGCGAATGAGCAGTTCTTC.

This clone came up once. J is TRBJ2-2 and V is TRBV6-1, with D possibly being TRBD2 (5 bases). This CDR3 is 13 amino acids long. The V and J ends lost 6 bases and 6 bases respectively, with 11 bases between them. Germline V lookup: CDR1 MNHNS, CDR2 SASEGT. The CDR3 nucleotides are TGTGCCAGCAGAGCGGACCGGGCCGGGGAGCTGTTTTTT. Its protein is CASRADRAGELFF.

This chain connects TRBV6-5 to TRBJ2-2, with 10 positions matching TRBD1. Trimming cost V 5 bases and J 3 bases; bases outside gene matches: 3. Germline assignment: CDR1 MNHEY and CDR2 SVGAGI. The CDR3 is 15 amino acids. CDR3 DNA: TGTGCCAGCAGTGTGGGACAGGGGTACACCGGGGAGCTGTTTTTT. Its translation is CASSVGQGYTGELFF.

The chain carries TRBV11-2 and TRBJ1-3; D perhaps matches TRBD1 (6 bases). The CDR3 consists of 15 residues. Germline loops: CDR1 SGHAT, CDR2 FQNNGV. Deletions cut 5 bases from V and 0 bases from J, with 11 bases between. CDR3 nucleotides: TGTGCCAGCAGCCGGACAGCCCTCTCTGGAAACACCATATATTTT. Translating gives CASSRTALSGNTIYF. Combining the CDR3 with reference TRBV11-2 and TRBJ1-3 gives the whole variable domain EAGVAQSPRYKIIEKRQSVAFWCNPISGHATLYWYQQILGQGPKLLIQFQNNGVVDDSQLPKDRFSAERLKGVDSTLKIQPAKLEDSAVYLCASSRTALSGNTIYFGEGSWLTVV.